This TCR beta chain was profiled in a study of blood T cell repertoires in COVID-19. Study-level background: PBMCs, B-cell-depleted T cells, or T cells were the source of the cDNA or gDNA that made up the material.

The table came from immunoSEQ multiplex PCR; TCRdb's copy has only in-frame clones and leaves some out. Of some 80,000 clones listed, more than 80% were seen once; the top ten hold 10% to 15%. The CDR3 extends over 15 amino acids. The germline gives CDR1 MGHRA, CDR2 YSYEKL. Germline trimming cut 4 bases from V and 3 bases from J; bases unmatched to any gene: 4. The source material was peripheral blood. This TCR was recovered from a human donor in a cohort sampled during active COVID-19. The chain combines TRBV4-1 with TRBJ1-4; 8 positions agree with TRBD1. CDR3 nucleotide sequence: TGCGCCAGCAGCCTAGGACAGGGTTCTAATGAAAAACTGTTTTTT. Translation gives CASSLGQGSNEKLFF.